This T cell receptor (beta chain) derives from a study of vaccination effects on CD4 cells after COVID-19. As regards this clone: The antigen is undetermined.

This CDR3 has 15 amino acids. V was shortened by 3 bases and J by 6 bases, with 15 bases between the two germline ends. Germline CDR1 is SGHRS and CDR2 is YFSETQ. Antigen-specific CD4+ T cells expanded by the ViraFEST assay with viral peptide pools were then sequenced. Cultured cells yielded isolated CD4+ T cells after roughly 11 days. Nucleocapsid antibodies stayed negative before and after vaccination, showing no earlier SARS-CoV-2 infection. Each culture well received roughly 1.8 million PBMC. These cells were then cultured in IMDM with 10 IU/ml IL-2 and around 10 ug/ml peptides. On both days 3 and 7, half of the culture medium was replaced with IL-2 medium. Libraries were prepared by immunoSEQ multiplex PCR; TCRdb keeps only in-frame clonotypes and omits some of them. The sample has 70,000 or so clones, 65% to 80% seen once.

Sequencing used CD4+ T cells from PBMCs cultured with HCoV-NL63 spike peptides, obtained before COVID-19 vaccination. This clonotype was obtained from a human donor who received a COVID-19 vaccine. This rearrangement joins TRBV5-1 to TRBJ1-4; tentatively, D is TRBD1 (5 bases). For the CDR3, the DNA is TGCGCCAGCAGCTCGGGCGGGACGGGCGATGAAAAACTGTTTTTT. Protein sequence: CASSSGGTGDEKLFF. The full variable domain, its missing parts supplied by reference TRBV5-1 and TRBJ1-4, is KAGVTQTPRYLIKTRGQQVTLSCSPISGHRSVSWYQQTPGQGLQFLFEYFSETQRNKGNFPGRFSGRQFSNSRSEMNVSTLELGDSALYLCASSSGGTGDEKLFFGSGTQLSVL.